This entry lists 28 T cell receptor beta chains sequenced from one sample in a study of blood T cell repertoires in COVID-19. TCRdb keeps only in-frame clones here, not all; method: immunoSEQ multiplex PCR. The top ten clones hold 0.99% of a sample with a few hundred thousand clones, about 88% of them seen once. The sequenced material came from peripheral blood. Receptors were obtained from a woman between 40 and 55 years old who had recovered from COVID-19.

V and J are TRBV3-1 (or the pseudogene TRBV3-2) and TRBJ2-5; TRBD1 agrees at 8 bases. J lost 3 bases, V lost 10 bases, and 10 bases had no gene match. In germline, CDR1 is LGHDT, CDR2 YNNKEL (reference sequence). This CDR3 has 14 amino acids. DNA of the CDR3: TGTGCCACTTCGGACAGGGCGATGAAAGAGACCCAGTACTTC. Its translation is CATSDRAMKETQYF.

The chain is built from TRBV18 and TRBJ1-4; tentatively, D is TRBD1 (5 bases). The CDR3 has 14 residues. V lost 5 bases and J 3 bases, leaving 10 bases between the germline ends. From germline, CDR1 is KGHSH and CDR2 LQKENI. CDR3 nucleotides: TGTGCCAGCTCAAGACAGACCTCTAATGAAAAACTGTTTTTT. Translated: CASSRQTSNEKLFF.

The sample holds many counts of this clone. The V and J genes are TRBV6-5 and TRBJ2-5, with D perhaps TRBD1 (6 bases). There are 10 residues in the CDR3. The V end was cut by 8 bases, the J end by 5 bases, with 6 bases between. CDR1 MNHEY and CDR2 SVGAGI come from the germline V gene. CDR3 protein: CASQGETQYF. The CDR3 DNA follows: TGTGCCAGCCAGGGGGAGACCCAGTACTTC.

This chain links TRBV30 with TRBJ2-7, with TRBD2 identical over 10 bases. The CDR3 extends over 14 amino acids. Germline-derived CDR1 and CDR2 are GTSNPN and SVGIG (reference sequence). V gave up 1 base and J gave up 3 bases; unmatched junction bases: 3. The CDR3 DNA is TGTGCCTGGAGTGGCGTAGCGGGGGGCTACGAGCAGTACTTC. Its protein product is CAWSGVAGGYEQYF.

This CDR3 is CASSISVPLNEKLFF. The CDR3 DNA sequence: TGTGCCAGTAGTATCTCGGTCCCCCTTAATGAAAAACTGTTTTTT. The genes are TRBV19 and TRBJ1-4; D uncertain. V was shortened by 3 bases and J by 4 bases, with 12 bases between the two germline ends. This CDR3 comprises 15 residues. CDR1 and CDR2 (germline): LNHDA, SQIVND (reference sequence).

The chain joins TRBV19 to TRBJ2-1, with D unclear. This CDR3 comprises 13 residues. Trimming removed 5 bases from V and 2 bases from J, with 7 bases in between. The germline V gene has CDR1 LNHDA and CDR2 SQIVND (reference sequence). The chain's CDR3 is CASSPTPYNEQFF. CDR3 sequence (DNA): TGTGCCAGTAGTCCGACACCCTACAATGAGCAGTTCTTC.

The chain carries TRBV5-4 and TRBJ2-1; TRBD2 agrees at 12 bases. The V gene's germline CDR1 is SGHNT and CDR2 YYREEE (reference sequence). After removal of 3 bases from V and 7 bases from J, the junction contained 5 bases not matched to a gene. The CDR3 runs 15 residues. The CDR3 bases are TGTGCCAGCAGCTCTAGCGGGAGGGCCCGGAATGAGCAGTTCTTC. It translates to CASSSSGRARNEQFF.

The rearrangement joins TRBV29-1 to TRBJ2-1; 11 bases are shared with TRBD1. Unmatched junction bases numbered 7, after V lost 4 bases and J lost 2 bases. CDR3 length: 16 residues. Germline V gene data show CDR1 as SQVTM and CDR2 as ANQGSEA. DNA of the CDR3: TGCAGCGTTGTGGGACAGGGGGGGCTCCCCTACAATGAGCAGTTCTTC. It is translated as CSVVGQGGLPYNEQFF.

This rearrangement joins TRBV29-1 to TRBJ2-5, with D tentatively TRBD2 (5 bases). Germline assignment: CDR1 SQVTM and CDR2 ANQGSEA. This CDR3 region has 13 residues. The V and J ends lost 6 bases and 5 bases respectively, with 16 bases between them. CDR3 amino acids: CSVEGGPGETQYF. The CDR3 DNA is TGCAGCGTCGAGGGTGGCCCTGGGGAGACCCAGTACTTC. Supplemented by reference TRBV29-1 and TRBJ2-5, the full variable domain reads SAVISQKPSRDICQRGTSLTIQCQVDSQVTMMFWYRQQPGQSLTLIATANQGSEATYESGFVIDKFPISRPNLTFSTLTVSNMSPEDSSIYLCSVEGGPGETQYFGPGTRLLVL.

The chain is built from TRBV6-1 and TRBJ2-4; a weak D match, TRBD1 (5 bases). Germline values: CDR1 MNHNS, CDR2 SASEGT. The CDR3 has 20 residues. V lost 4 bases and J 1 base, leaving 26 bases between the germline ends. CDR3 in amino acids: CASSASGIPSSRLAKNIQYF. The CDR3 bases are TGTGCCAGCAGTGCCTCAGGGATCCCCAGTAGTCGGCTTGCCAAAAACATTCAGTACTTC.

V and J are TRBV4-2 and TRBJ2-2, with D perhaps TRBD1 (6 bases). Trimming pared 4 bases from V and 1 base from J, leaving 13 bases between. Germline V gene sequence: CDR1 LGHNA, CDR2 YNFKEQ. This CDR3 spans 16 amino acids. The CDR3 protein is CASSRSMTGNTGELFF. CDR3 in DNA: TGTGCCAGCAGCCGATCCATGACAGGGAACACCGGGGAGCTGTTTTTT.

This clone was observed a single time. This chain uses TRBV10-3 with TRBJ1-3; TRBD1 matches 7 bases. The V and J ends lost 5 bases and 2 bases, in that order; junction bases with no gene match: 6. This CDR3 region has 15 residues. Germline CDR1 reads ENHRY; CDR2 reads SYGVKD. DNA for the CDR3: TGTGCCATCAGTCCCCTCCAGGGGGCTGGAAACACCATATATTTT. This translates into CAISPLQGAGNTIYF.

The rearrangement joins TRBV6-2 or TRBV6-3 to TRBJ1-2; TRBD1 matches at 9 bases. V shed 5 bases and J 8 bases; nucleotides not matched to a gene: 6. The CDR3 spans 13 residues. Germline V lookup: CDR1 MNHEY, CDR2 SVGEGT. The CDR3 loop reads CASSPQGAPGYTF. The CDR3 coding sequence is TGTGCCAGCAGTCCACAGGGGGCGCCCGGCTACACCTTC.

This sequence joins TRBV7-9 and TRBJ1-6; weak D call: TRBD1 (6 bases). The CDR3 is 17 amino acids. Per the germline V gene, CDR1 is SEHNR and CDR2 is FQNEAQ (reference sequence). Trimming cost V 5 bases and J 0 bases, with 14 bases left between them. In DNA, the CDR3 is TGTGCCAGCAGCCAGGGGCACCCGAGCTCCTATAATTCACCCCTCCACTTT. This translates into CASSQGHPSSYNSPLHF.

CDR3 nucleotide sequence: TGTGCCAGCAGCACCTACGGTAGTTCGGAGACCCAGTACTTC. Protein sequence: CASSTYGSSETQYF. V is TRBV11-2 and J is TRBJ2-5, with D unclear. In germline, CDR1 is SGHAT, CDR2 FQNNGV. V lost 5 bases and J lost 5, with 15 bases in between. This CDR3 comprises 14 residues.

This clone appeared once. V and J are TRBV6-2 or TRBV6-3 and TRBJ1-5; a possible D gene is TRBD1 (6 bases). Per the germline V gene, CDR1 is MNHEY and CDR2 is SVGEGT. Trimming cost V 2 bases and J 0 bases, with 11 bases left between them. This CDR3 comprises 16 residues. The CDR3 nucleotides are TGTGCCAGCAGTTACCCGAGGGGGTATAGCAATCAGCCCCAGCATTTT. Its translation: CASSYPRGYSNQPQHF.

The gene calls are TRBV6-5 and TRBJ2-7; 10 nucleotides match TRBD2. The J segment lost 4 bases and the V segment lost 5 bases, leaving 5 bases of the junction unmatched. The CDR3 is made up of 14 amino acids. Germline V gene lookup returns CDR1 MNHEY and CDR2 SVGAGI. The CDR3 sequence: CASSPRAGGYEQYV. In DNA form, the CDR3 reads TGTGCCAGCAGTCCCCGAGCGGGAGGGTACGAGCAGTACGTC.

The J gene is TRBJ2-7, the V gene TRBV11-2, with a tentative D call TRBD2 (5 bases). The CDR3 loop spans 15 amino acids. The V end was cut by 5 bases, the J end by 0 bases, with 14 bases between. Germline V gene sequence: CDR1 SGHAT, CDR2 FQNNGV. The CDR3 sequence: CASSPRARPSYEQYF. The CDR3 DNA is TGTGCCAGCAGCCCGAGGGCCCGGCCCTCCTACGAGCAGTACTTC. Full variable domain (remainder filled in from reference TRBV11-2 and TRBJ2-7): EAGVAQSPRYKIIEKRQSVAFWCNPISGHATLYWYQQILGQGPKLLIQFQNNGVVDDSQLPKDRFSAERLKGVDSTLKIQPAKLEDSAVYLCASSPRARPSYEQYFGPGTRLTVT.

This rearrangement joins TRBV27 to TRBJ1-5; D call uncertain. V lost 5 bases and J 6 bases, leaving 14 bases between the germline ends. CDR1 MNHEY and CDR2 SMNVEV come from the germline V gene (reference sequence). CDR3 length: 14 residues. CDR3 loop: CASSTQEGRQPQHF. CDR3 coding DNA: TGTGCCAGCAGTACCCAGGAGGGTCGTCAGCCCCAGCATTTT.

The chain couples TRBV16 to TRBJ1-4; D is uncertain. Looked up from germline, CDR1 is KGHSY and CDR2 is FQNENV. The CDR3 is 16 amino acids. Trimming took 0 bases from V and 5 from J, leaving 13 bases between them. The CDR3 reads CASSQSRASQNEKLFF. The CDR3 DNA reads TGTGCCAGCAGCCAATCGAGGGCCAGCCAAAATGAAAAACTGTTTTTT.

The CDR3 DNA sequence: TGTGCCAGCAGTTACAACAGGGACTATGGCTACACCTTC. This encodes CASSYNRDYGYTF. The rearrangement uses TRBV6-5 and TRBJ1-2, with D perhaps matching TRBD1 (6 bases). This CDR3 has 13 amino acids. Trimming cost V 2 bases and J 3 bases, with 7 bases left between them. Germline values: CDR1 MNHEY, CDR2 SVGAGI.

The rearrangement links TRBV21-1 to TRBJ1-1. TRBV21-1 is recorded as a pseudogene. This CDR3 spans 21 amino acids. Here the CDR3 reads CASSKAENKAGGRNWNTEAFF. Here the CDR3 DNA reads TGTGCCAGCAGCAAAGCGGAGAACAAAGCTGGGGGGAGGAATTGGAACACTGAAGCTTTCTTT.

The gene calls are TRBV19 and TRBJ1-2, with TRBD1 matching over 7 bases. This CDR3 has 13 residues. Germline CDR1 reads LNHDA; CDR2 reads SQIVND (reference sequence). V trimming: 9 bases; J trimming: 4 bases; junction bases outside the gene matches: 8. In DNA form, the CDR3 reads TGTGCCAGCAGACAGGGCTGGACCTATGGCTACACCTTC. Amino acids: CASRQGWTYGYTF.

V gene TRBV30 combines with J gene TRBJ1-4; no firm D call. The ends were cut back, 4 bases at V and 4 bases at J, with 4 bases in the middle. The CDR3 runs to 11 residues. Per the germline V gene, CDR1 is GTSNPN and CDR2 is SVGIG (reference sequence). In DNA, the CDR3 is TGTGCCTGGACCCTTAATGAAAAACTGTTTTTT. Amino acid sequence: CAWTLNEKLFF.

On this clone: The sample contains more than one DNA sequence encoding this CDR3. The rearrangement links TRBV5-1 to TRBJ1-5; D perhaps matches TRBD1 (5 bases). V lost 4 bases and J 1 base, leaving 12 bases between the germline ends. This CDR3 comprises 15 residues. CDR1 SGHRS and CDR2 YFSETQ come from the germline V gene. The CDR3 nucleotides are TGCGCCAGCAGCCCCTCGGGGGGAAGCAATCAGCCCCAGCATTTT. Its translation: CASSPSGGSNQPQHF.

The chain employs TRBV4-3 and TRBJ1-2, with D possibly matching TRBD1 (5 bases). This CDR3 contains 14 residues. The germline V and J ends were trimmed by 0 bases and 2 bases, with 7 bases remaining between them. Per the germline V gene, CDR1 is LGHNA and CDR2 is YSLEER. CDR3 in DNA: TGCGCCAGCAGCCAAGACGGGGGGAACTATGGCTACACCTTC. It yields the protein CASSQDGGNYGYTF.

The V gene is TRBV5-4, the J gene TRBJ2-1, with 7 bases matching TRBD1. Germline CDR1 is SGHNT and CDR2 is YYREEE (reference sequence). The CDR3 loop spans 15 amino acids. The V segment lost 0 bases and the J segment 5 bases; nucleotides outside the gene matches: 5. CDR3 in DNA: TGTGCCAGCAGCTTGGACAGGGGCCCCCACAATGAGCAGTTCTTC. The encoded protein is CASSLDRGPHNEQFF.

The V gene is TRBV4-3, the J gene TRBJ2-7; 10 positions match TRBD2. V trimming: 1 base; J trimming: 2 bases; junction bases outside the gene matches: 5. The germline gives CDR1 LGHNA, CDR2 YSLEER. The CDR3 totals 16 residues. CDR3 region: CASSQGLAGVPYEQYF. The DNA for the CDR3 is TGCGCCAGCAGCCAAGGGCTAGCGGGAGTCCCCTACGAGCAGTACTTC.